The 4 T cell receptor beta chains below come from one sample, sequenced in a study of T cell responses to AZD1222 COVID-19 vaccine. The repertoire was sequenced with immunoSEQ multiplex PCR; TCRdb's copy has only in-frame clones and lacks some. Among about 73,000 clones listed, 80% were seen once. Source: peripheral blood, taken 28 days after the second AZD1222 dose. The origin of the receptors is an adult who received the AZD1222 COVID-19 vaccine.

The rearrangement joins TRBV5-6 to TRBJ1-3, with 7 bases aligning to TRBD1. After removal of 3 bases from V and 0 bases from J, the junction contained 6 bases not matched to a gene. The germline V gene encodes CDR1 SGHDT and CDR2 YYEEEE. The length of the CDR3 is 16 residues. The CDR3 DNA reads as TGTGCCAGCAGCTCCCCGGGACAGTTCTCTGGAAACACCATATATTTT. Protein: CASSSPGQFSGNTIYF.

This clone was observed once. The V call is TRBV29-1, the J call TRBJ2-1; 9 bases line up with TRBD1. Germline V gene lookup returns CDR1 SQVTM and CDR2 ANQGSEA. The CDR3 length is 13 residues. Germline trimming cut 7 bases from V and 6 bases from J; bases unmatched to any gene: 7. CDR3 sequence (DNA): TGCAGCGCTGGGGGGACAGGGCTCAATGAGCAGTTCTTC. It is translated as CSAGGTGLNEQFF.

This clone was seen more than once but under ten times. V gene TRBV7-6 combines with J gene TRBJ2-7; possible D gene TRBD2, 6 bases. CDR1 and CDR2 from the germline V gene are SGHVS and FNYEAQ. This CDR3 region has 14 residues. The V and J ends lost 5 bases and 4 bases respectively, with 15 bases between them. This CDR3 is CASSPLAGIYEQYF. CDR3 DNA sequence: TGTGCCAGCAGCCCCCTGGCGGGAATTTACGAGCAGTACTTC.

The chain couples TRBV2 to TRBJ1-2; no clear D gene. Per germline, CDR1 SNHLY and CDR2 FYNNEI. This CDR3 spans 14 amino acids. V was trimmed by 3 bases and J by 3 bases, leaving 11 bases between them. The DNA for the CDR3 is TGTGCCAGCAGTGATGTTCAGGCGGACTATGGCTACACCTTC. Translation gives CASSDVQADYGYTF.